One TCR beta chain is described in this entry. This sample was taken from a study of blood T cell repertoires in COVID-19. Authors' data handling: Amplification of reference gene primers was used by the study to estimate nucleated cell counts. Here immunoSEQ multiplex PCR was the method, and the copy in TCRdb shows in-frame clones only, minus some. V and J calls and clone size follow that table, whereas D and trimming were derived from the DNA. The sample lists 25,000 to 30,000 clones, more than 70% seen once, with around a fifth in the top ten. The CDR3 contains 15 residues. Trimming left V 9 bases short and J 2 bases short, with 17 bases between. Germline values: CDR1 LNHDA, CDR2 SQIVND (reference sequence).

Sequenced: peripheral blood. V is TRBV19 and J is TRBJ1-3, with a possible D match to TRBD1 (6 bases). The receptor's source is a boy aged 2 to 10 with active or convalescent COVID-19. The CDR3 region is CASTTPQGPGNTIYF. In DNA form, the CDR3 reads TGTGCCAGCACAACGCCGCAGGGGCCTGGAAACACCATATATTTT.